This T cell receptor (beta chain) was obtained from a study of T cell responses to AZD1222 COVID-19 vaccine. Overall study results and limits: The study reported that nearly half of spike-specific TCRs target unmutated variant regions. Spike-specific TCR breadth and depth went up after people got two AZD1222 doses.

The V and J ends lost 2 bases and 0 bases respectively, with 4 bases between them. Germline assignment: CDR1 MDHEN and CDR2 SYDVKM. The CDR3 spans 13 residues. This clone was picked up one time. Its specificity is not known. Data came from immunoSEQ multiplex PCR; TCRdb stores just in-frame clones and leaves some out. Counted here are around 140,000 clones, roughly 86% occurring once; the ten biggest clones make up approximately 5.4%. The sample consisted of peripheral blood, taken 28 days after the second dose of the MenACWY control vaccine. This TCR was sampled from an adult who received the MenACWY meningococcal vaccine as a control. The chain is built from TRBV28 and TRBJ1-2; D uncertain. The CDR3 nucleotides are TGTGCCAGCAGTTTAGGGACTAACTATGGCTACACCTTC. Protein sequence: CASSLGTNYGYTF.